Shown below are 10 T cell receptor beta chains from a single sample sequenced in a study of T cells in Graves' hyperthyroidism and ophthalmopathy. RNA transcripts gave rise to amplified TCR beta CDR3 regions. The primer set for the first-round RT-PCR of the TCR CDR3 was HTBI. Via MiXCR, TCRdb re-called the multiplex PCR reads, giving one row per CDR3 protein. Here the sample spans hundreds of thousands of distinct CDR3 sequences, 38% being singletons. The material sequenced was blood. The receptor set was obtained from a young man with Graves' hyperthyroidism.

This clonotype has just a few counts. The CDR3 loop is CASSEGTDTQYF. CDR3 coding DNA: TGTGCCAGCAGTGAAGGGACAGATACGCAGTATTTT. The rearrangement uses TRBV2 and TRBJ2-3; D is unclear. Germline V CDR1 and CDR2: SNHLY, FYNNEI. The V gene lost 1 base and the J gene lost 3 bases, with 2 bases spanning the gap. The CDR3 runs 12 residues.

This clonotype was found a few times. The chain uses TRBV14 and TRBJ2-7; 9 bases map to TRBD1. CDR1 and CDR2 from the germline V gene are SGHDN and FVKESK. The trim removed 4 bases at V and 0 bases at J, leaving 4 bases unmatched. This CDR3 has 15 amino acids. Written as DNA, the CDR3 is TGTGCCAGCAGCCCGGGACAGGGCGACTCCTACGAGCAGTACTTC. This gives the protein CASSPGQGDSYEQYF.

This sequence joins TRBV5-1 and TRBJ1-2, with D possibly matching TRBD1 (6 bases). Germline assignment: CDR1 SGHRS and CDR2 YFSETQ. The length of the CDR3 is 15 residues. Trimming pared 2 bases from V and 2 bases from J, leaving 13 bases between. CDR3 region: CASSLRQDENYGYTF. The CDR3, as DNA: TGCGCCAGCAGCTTAAGACAGGACGAAAACTATGGCTACACCTTC.

The chain links TRBV29-1 to TRBJ1-2, with TRBD1 identical over 8 bases. Per the germline V gene, CDR1 is SQVTM and CDR2 is ANQGSEA. J lost 5 bases, V lost 6 bases, and 5 bases had no gene match. The CDR3 runs to 12 residues. CDR3 nucleotides: TGCAGCGTACCCCAGGGGGCGTATGGCTACACCTTC. This codes for CSVPQGAYGYTF.

Comment on this clonotype: One end of the junction varies from germline; a read error may be responsible. This chain connects TRBV20-1 to TRBJ2-7; D possibly matches TRBD1 or TRBD2 (6 bases each). CDR1 is DFQATT, CDR2 SNEGSKA, per germline (reference sequence). This CDR3 is built from 12 residues. The DNA for the CDR3 is TGCAGTGCTAGGGGGGGCCCCTACGAGCAGTGCTTC. Amino acid sequence: CSARGGPYEQCF.

The V gene is TRBV29-1, the J gene TRBJ2-7; D is perhaps TRBD1 (7 bases). The CDR3 length is 14 residues. CDR1 and CDR2 from the germline V gene are SQVTM and ANQGSEA. V gave up 8 bases and J gave up 7 bases, with 24 bases separating them. This CDR3 reads CSSYSGGPGREQYF. CDR3 DNA sequence: TGCAGCAGTTACTCAGGGGGTCCGGGGAGGGAGCAGTACTTC.

This chain joins TRBV10-1 and TRBJ2-7; 9 bases fit TRBD1. J was trimmed by 6 bases and V by 7 bases; bases with no gene match: 10. The CDR3 totals 14 residues. Germline values: CDR1 WNHNN, CDR2 SYGVQD (reference sequence). CDR3 amino acids: CASTLTGTGPEQYF. CDR3 coding DNA: TGCGCCAGCACCCTCACAGGGACAGGGCCCGAGCAGTACTTC.

Comments on this clonotype: This may arise from a read error, as a much more abundant clone is one base away. The rearrangement links TRBV7-9 to TRBJ1-5, with D hard to call. This CDR3 is built from 16 residues. The germline gives CDR1 SEHNR, CDR2 FQNEAQ (reference sequence). V dropped 5 bases and J dropped 3 bases, with 17 bases sitting between them. In DNA form, the CDR3 reads TGTGCCAGCAGCCCCCCAGGCCCAACGGCCAATCAGCCCCAGCATTTT. This sequence encodes CASSPPGPTANQPQHF.

As to this clonotype: This sequence may be a read error, since a much larger clone differs from it by one base. The chain couples TRBV2 to TRBJ1-4, with D unclear. The CDR3 has 14 amino acids. V dropped 8 bases and J dropped 7 bases, with 17 bases sitting between them. Germline V CDR1 and CDR2: SNHLY, FYNNEI. The CDR3 DNA sequence: TGTGCCAGCGGTGCTCGGGTTTTAACTGAAAAACTGTTTTTT. Protein sequence: CASGARVLTEKLFF.

The genes are TRBV9 and TRBJ1-1; D remains ambiguous. CDR1 is SGDLS, CDR2 YYNGEE, per germline. The V and J ends lost 4 bases and 4 bases respectively, with 20 bases between them. This CDR3 region has 16 residues. CDR3 region: CASSQDSNSLGTEAFF. The CDR3 coding sequence is TGTGCCAGCAGCCAAGATTCTAATTCTTTGGGCACTGAAGCTTTCTTT.